Sequencing of this T cell receptor (beta chain) was carried out in a study of T cells after yellow fever vaccination. Findings and caveats of the study: Abundant bulk-population clonotypes could contaminate the FACS-sorted repertoires. Booster sampling recovered most clones from primary vaccination (approximately 97% CD4, approximately 88% CD8). A small proportion of clonotypes was detected in both the CD4 and CD8 compartments.

Trimming shortened V by 6 bases and J by 6 bases, and 22 bases separated the two germline ends. This CDR3 is 15 amino acids long. The germline V gene encodes CDR1 DFQATT and CDR2 SNEGSKA (reference sequence). This clonotype was counted a few times. Its antigen remains unidentified. Template switching with 5'RACE generated the TCR cDNA and added a universal primer site and UMIs. TCRdb independently ran MiXCR on the 5' RACE reads; one entry per CDR3 protein. The table includes 360,000 or so distinct CDR3 sequences, around a tenth detected once. This specimen consisted of PBMCs, obtained on the day of the first yellow fever vaccination. This TCR derives from a man in his late teens or twenties who received the YFV17D yellow fever vaccine. V and J are TRBV20-1 and TRBJ2-3; no reliable D call. The DNA of the CDR3 is TGCAGTGCCCACGCTTATCCCACCTCACAGGATACGCAGTATTTT. Protein product: CSAHAYPTSQDTQYF.